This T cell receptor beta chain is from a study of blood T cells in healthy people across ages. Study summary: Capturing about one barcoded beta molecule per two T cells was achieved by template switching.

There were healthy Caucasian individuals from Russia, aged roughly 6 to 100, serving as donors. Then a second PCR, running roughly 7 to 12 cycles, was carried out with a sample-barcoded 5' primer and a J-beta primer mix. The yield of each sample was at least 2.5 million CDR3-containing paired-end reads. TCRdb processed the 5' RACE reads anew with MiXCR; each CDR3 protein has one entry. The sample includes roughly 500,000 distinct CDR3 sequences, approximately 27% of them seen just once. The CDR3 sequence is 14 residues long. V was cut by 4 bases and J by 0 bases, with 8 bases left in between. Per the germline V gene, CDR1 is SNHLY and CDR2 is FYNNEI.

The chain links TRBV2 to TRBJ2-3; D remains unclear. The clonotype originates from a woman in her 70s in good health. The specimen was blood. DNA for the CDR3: TGTGCCAGCAGTGGATGGACGAGCACAGATACGCAGTATTTT. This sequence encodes CASSGWTSTDTQYF.